These 16 T cell receptor beta chains share one sample of origin, sequenced in a study of CD8 T cells in Susac syndrome. Random hexamers were used to reverse transcribe the RNA input (about 0.5 to 1 ug). A single record per CDR3 protein comes from TCRdb applying MiXCR to the immunoSEQ multiplex PCR reads. The repertoire holds more than 150,000 distinct CDR3 sequences, with approximately 95% as singletons. The specimen sequenced was CD4+ T cells from PBMCs. These receptors originate from a human donor with Susac syndrome.

The chain employs TRBV18 and TRBJ2-1, with D tentatively TRBD1 (5 bases). This CDR3 is built from 13 residues. V was cut by 6 bases and J by 5 bases, with 11 bases left in between. Looked up from germline, CDR1 is KGHSH and CDR2 is LQKENI. In nucleotides, the CDR3 is TGTGCCAGCTCGTTCGACAGCGACAATGAGCAGTTCTTC. Translating it yields CASSFDSDNEQFF. Full variable domain (outside the CDR3, taken from reference TRBV18 and TRBJ2-1): NAGVMQNPRHLVRRRGQEARLRCSPMKGHSHVYWYRQLPEEGLKFMVYLQKENIIDESGMPKERFSAEFPKEGPSILRIQQVVRGDSAAYFCASSFDSDNEQFFGPGTRLTVL.

The rearrangement links TRBV11-2 to TRBJ2-1, with 10 bases fitting TRBD2. The V and J ends lost 0 bases and 9 bases, in that order; junction bases with no gene match: 8. This CDR3 comprises 16 residues. CDR1 SGHAT and CDR2 FQNNGV come from the germline V gene. CDR3 loop: CASSLEGASGGGEQFF. CDR3 nucleotide sequence: TGTGCCAGCAGCTTAGAGGGGGCTAGCGGGGGAGGTGAGCAGTTCTTC.

V is TRBV9 and J is TRBJ1-1, with D perhaps matching TRBD1 (5 bases). Germline V gene data show CDR1 as SGDLS and CDR2 as YYNGEE. The length of the CDR3 is 13 residues. Between the trimmed V and J ends, which lost 0 bases and 4 bases, there was a span of 7 bases. The CDR3, as DNA: TGTGCCAGCAGCGTAGGACAGAGCACTGAAGCTTTCTTT. As protein: CASSVGQSTEAFF.

The rearrangement joins TRBV11-2 to TRBJ2-7; the D call may be TRBD1 or TRBD2 (6 bases each). Germline CDR1 and CDR2: SGHAT and FQNNGV. There are 16 residues in the CDR3. V was pared by 5 bases and J by 7 bases, with 24 bases between. As DNA, the CDR3 is TGTGCCAGCAGCATGGCTCGGACAGTGATCGCGGGAGAGCAGTACTTC. Its translation is CASSMARTVIAGEQYF.

The chain is built from TRBV6-5 and TRBJ1-4; D gene ambiguous. This CDR3 has 12 amino acids. The germline gives CDR1 MNHEY, CDR2 SVGAGI. The V end lost 10 bases, the J end lost 8 bases, and 14 bases lay between the germline ends. The CDR3, as DNA: TGTGCCACCTCACCGCCGGGAGAAAAACTGTTTTTT. Protein: CATSPPGEKLFF.

The chain carries TRBV20-1 and TRBJ1-5; 8 nucleotides align to TRBD1. This CDR3 has 13 residues. The germline gives CDR1 DFQATT, CDR2 SNEGSKA (reference sequence). This CDR3 reads CSLPSDRVQPQHF. Written as DNA, the CDR3 is TGCAGCTTGCCCTCGGACAGGGTTCAGCCCCAGCATTTT.

The chain is built from TRBV4-1 and TRBJ1-1; 8 nucleotides line up with TRBD1. Germline loops: CDR1 MGHRA, CDR2 YSYEKL. V was pared by 2 bases and J by 6 bases, with 5 bases of the junction left unmatched. The CDR3 has 14 residues. CDR3 region: CASSQPGGGPEAFF. CDR3 DNA: TGCGCCAGCAGCCAACCAGGGGGCGGACCTGAAGCTTTCTTT.

The chain carries TRBV4-1 and TRBJ1-2; TRBD1 matches at 8 bases. Germline V gene data show CDR1 as MGHRA and CDR2 as YSYEKL. There are 16 residues in the CDR3. Trimming cost V 1 base and J 4 bases; bases outside gene matches: 8. As DNA, the CDR3 is TGCGCCAGCAGCCAAGTCCGGGACAGGCGATCCTATGGCTACACCTTC. It translates to CASSQVRDRRSYGYTF.

This sequence joins TRBV9 and TRBJ2-5, with a possible D match to TRBD2 (5 bases). The germline V and J ends were trimmed by 5 bases and 7 bases, with 21 bases remaining between them. CDR3 size: 15 residues. CDR1 SGDLS and CDR2 YYNGEE come from the germline V gene. CDR3 in amino acids: CASSKRGPSETTQYF. The CDR3, as DNA: TGTGCCAGCAGTAAAAGAGGGCCCTCGGAAACGACCCAGTACTTC. The full variable domain, with the rest looked up from reference TRBV9 and TRBJ2-5, is DSGVTQTPKHLITATGQRVTLRCSPRSGDLSVYWYQQSLDQGLQFLIQYYNGEERAKGNILERFSAQQFPDLHSELNLSSLELGDSALYFCASSKRGPSETTQYFGPGTRLLVL.

J is TRBJ1-3 and V is TRBV6-5, with TRBD1 matching over 8 bases. The CDR3 has 15 amino acids. Germline values: CDR1 MNHEY, CDR2 SVGAGI. J lost 3 bases, V lost 5 bases, and 6 bases had no gene match. The CDR3 DNA reads as TGTGCCAGCAGTCCTAGACAGGGGATTGGAAACACCATATATTTT. Protein product: CASSPRQGIGNTIYF.

The chain links TRBV7-9 to TRBJ2-1; TRBD1 agrees at 8 bases. CDR3 length: 15 amino acids. The germline V gene has CDR1 SEHNR and CDR2 FQNEAQ (reference sequence). Losses at the gene ends were 11 bases for V and 6 bases for J; bases not matched to a gene: 15. The CDR3 loop is CAQRGGQGASNEQFF. Written as DNA, the CDR3 is TGTGCCCAAAGAGGAGGGCAGGGGGCTTCCAATGAGCAGTTCTTC.

This clonotype has just one count. The J gene is TRBJ2-7, the V gene TRBV3-1, with D possibly TRBD2 on 6 matching bases. Germline assignment: CDR1 LGHDT and CDR2 YNNKEL (reference sequence). Trimming cost V 5 bases and J 3 bases, with 11 bases left between them. There are 13 residues in the CDR3. The CDR3 loop is CASSIREDYEQYF. The DNA for the CDR3 is TGTGCCAGCAGCATAAGGGAGGACTACGAGCAGTACTTC.

The V and J genes are TRBV12-3 or TRBV12-4 and TRBJ2-6, with D maybe TRBD1 (6 bases). Trimming cost V 3 bases and J 1 base, with 19 bases left between them. The CDR3 has 19 residues. The CDR3 region has the DNA TGTGCCAGCAGTTTCTGGGCTACAGGGTGGAAATCTGGGGCCAACGTCCTGACTTTC. Its protein product is CASSFWATGWKSGANVLTF.

The CDR3 bases are TGTGCCAGCAGTACGCAGGGGGCTGGGGGTCAGCCCCAGCATTTT. This sequence encodes CASSTQGAGGQPQHF. J is TRBJ1-5 and V is TRBV27; the match to TRBD1 covers 8 bases. The CDR3 has 15 amino acids. V shed 5 bases and J 6 bases; nucleotides not matched to a gene: 9. Germline CDR1 is MNHEY and CDR2 is SMNVEV (reference sequence).

This chain joins TRBV9 and TRBJ2-1, with a weak D call TRBD2 (6 bases). V dropped 3 bases and J dropped 8 bases, with 18 bases sitting between them. The CDR3 loop spans 15 amino acids. CDR1 and CDR2 (germline): SGDLS, YYNGEE. Written as DNA, the CDR3 is TGTGCCAGCAGCGGACCGGGACTCCCCGGAGATGAGCAGTTCTTC. This translates into CASSGPGLPGDEQFF.

This chain uses TRBV20-1 with TRBJ1-1; 7 positions agree with TRBD1. The CDR3 has 14 amino acids. V lost 4 bases to trimming and J lost 2 bases; unmatched junction nucleotides: 7. Germline CDR1 and CDR2: DFQATT and SNEGSKA (reference sequence). CDR3 sequence: CSANQQGRNTEAFF. CDR3 DNA: TGCAGTGCTAACCAACAGGGGAGAAACACTGAAGCTTTCTTT.